This T cell receptor beta chain was observed in a study of technical replicates of blood from a few donors. CDR1 and CDR2 (germline): KGHSH, LQKENI. V gave up 2 bases and J gave up 0 bases, with 13 bases separating them. The CDR3 loop spans 16 amino acids. Generated by immunoSEQ multiplex PCR, the TCRdb table keeps only in-frame clones and is missing some. The table includes around 61,000 clones, 70% to 90% detected once. The sequence came from a human donor in good health. Some clones in this sample may be carry-over from other donors' samples. The sample was PBMCs. The chain couples TRBV18 to TRBJ1-2; D not resolved. The CDR3 is CASSPYTTGANYGYTF. The CDR3, as DNA: TGTGCCAGCTCACCATACACGACGGGAGCTAACTATGGCTACACCTTC.